This T cell receptor beta chain was captured in a study of T cell repertoires in cytomegalovirus infection. Across the study: Signatures in public TCR beta sequences pointed to both CMV infection and matching HLA type. General study results and limits: People with CMV and the relevant HLA were identified by cumulative public TCR beta family frequency. It was HLA-C-restricted CMV-specific TCR beta clonotypes that dominated the response ex vivo.

TCRdb re-analysed the reads in MiXCR, keeping a single row per CDR3 protein. This table holds about 490,000 distinct CDR3 sequences, 26% found once. Details on this clonotype: Its specificity is not known.

Sequences were obtained from PBMCs. This clonotype was sampled from a human donor in good health (CMV status not recorded). Some clones in this sample may be carry-over from other donors' samples.

The CDR3 DNA sequence: TGTGCCAGCAGCAAGGGACAGGGGCAAGAGACCCAGTACTTC. It codes for CASSKGQGQETQYF. The rearrangement links TRBV7-9 to TRBJ2-5, with 10 bases lining up with TRBD1. CDR3 size: 14 residues. The J segment lost 2 bases and the V segment lost 5 bases, leaving 2 bases of the junction unmatched. The V gene's germline CDR1 is SEHNR and CDR2 FQNEAQ (reference sequence).